The 22 T cell receptor beta chains below all came from one sample that was sequenced in a study of control samples from healthy donors and cancer patients. The protocol was immunoSEQ multiplex PCR, while the TCRdb copy is restricted to in-frame clones and leaves out a portion. The repertoire holds 90,000 to 150,000 clones, with roughly 88% as singletons. Sequenced: blood. The receptors here all came from a man in his forties in good health.

The chain couples TRBV9 to TRBJ1-6, with D uncertain. V lost 1 base and J lost 6, with 14 bases in between. The CDR3 has 16 residues. CDR1 is SGDLS, CDR2 YYNGEE, per germline. The CDR3 coding sequence is TGTGCCAGCAGCGTATCGCAGGTCGGGATTAATTCACCCCTCCACTTT. Amino acids: CASSVSQVGINSPLHF. Full variable domain (missing parts from reference TRBV9 and TRBJ1-6): DSGVTQTPKHLITATGQRVTLRCSPRSGDLSVYWYQQSLDQGLQFLIQYYNGEERAKGNILERFSAQQFPDLHSELNLSSLELGDSALYFCASSVSQVGINSPLHFGNGTRLTVT.

CDR3 amino acids: CASSLAPRGNTEAFF. For the CDR3, the DNA is TGCGCCAGCAGCTTGGCCCCCCGGGGGAACACTGAAGCTTTCTTT. J is TRBJ1-1 and V is TRBV5-1; no firm D call. The V gene's germline CDR1 is SGHRS and CDR2 YFSETQ. V was trimmed by 0 bases and J by 1 base, leaving 10 bases between them. This CDR3 comprises 15 residues.

The chain has TRBV11-3 and TRBJ1-4; TRBD1 might be the D (6 bases). Germline values: CDR1 SGHNT, CDR2 YENEEA. The CDR3 is 17 amino acids. The V end was cut by 5 bases, the J end by 4 bases, with 20 bases between. CDR3 sequence reads: CASSPGGGLLGNEKLFF. CDR3 bases: TGTGCCAGCAGCCCCGGAGGGGGGCTCCTCGGTAATGAAAAACTGTTTTTT.

The chain combines TRBV9 with TRBJ1-2, with a possible D match to TRBD1 (5 bases). CDR1 and CDR2 from the germline V gene are SGDLS and YYNGEE. The length of the CDR3 is 15 residues. Trimming pared 4 bases from V and 4 bases from J, leaving 17 bases between. The CDR3 DNA reads as TGTGCCAGCAGCCCCCAAGGGGAACAGGTCTATGGCTACACCTTC. It codes for CASSPQGEQVYGYTF.

The chain employs TRBV7-3 and TRBJ2-3; D perhaps matches TRBD2 (6 bases). CDR1 SGHTA and CDR2 FQGTGA come from the germline V gene. V was clipped by 5 bases and J by 6 bases, with 15 bases between them. This CDR3 comprises 14 residues. The CDR3 spells CASSTGVAGDTQYF. The CDR3 bases are TGTGCCAGCAGCACGGGGGTAGCAGGGGATACGCAGTATTTT.

The V call is TRBV6-1, the J call TRBJ1-2, with D tentatively TRBD1 (6 bases). Germline V gene lookup returns CDR1 MNHNS and CDR2 SASEGT. The CDR3 contains 13 residues. With 3 bases removed from V and 7 bases from J, the gap between germline ends came to 12 bases. The CDR3, as DNA: TGTGCCAGCAGTGAGGTCGGAGGGGGTGGCTACACCTTC. Translated, it gives CASSEVGGGGYTF.

The V and J genes are TRBV11-3 and TRBJ2-4, with 8 bases fitting TRBD2. V shed 1 base, J shed 4 bases, and the junction held 9 bases outside the gene matches. The CDR3 totals 17 residues. In germline, CDR1 is SGHNT, CDR2 YENEEA. The CDR3 sequence: CASSLVGSGALKNIQYF. In DNA form, the CDR3 reads TGTGCCAGCAGCTTAGTAGGTAGCGGGGCGCTAAAAAACATTCAGTACTTC.

J is TRBJ2-4 and V is TRBV4-1; D may correspond to TRBD1 or TRBD2 (6 bases each). Germline V gene sequence: CDR1 MGHRA, CDR2 YSYEKL. Trimming took off 0 bases at V and 5 bases at J, with 14 bases between the two ends. CDR3 length: 16 amino acids. Here the CDR3 DNA reads TGCGCCAGCAGCCAAGATTTAGGGGGGACCCAAAACATTCAGTACTTC. The encoded protein is CASSQDLGGTQNIQYF.

This clone appeared a few times. This rearrangement joins TRBV25-1 to TRBJ2-2, with D perhaps TRBD1 (5 bases). This CDR3 comprises 15 residues. Germline values: CDR1 MGHDK, CDR2 SYGVNS. Trimming cost V 3 bases and J 4 bases, with 12 bases left between them. CDR3 loop: CASSDLRDGTGELFF. CDR3 sequence (DNA): TGTGCCAGCAGTGACCTCAGGGATGGCACCGGGGAGCTGTTTTTT.

The CDR3 is CSAQRALETEAFF. The CDR3 nucleotides are TGCAGCGCTCAAAGGGCGTTGGAAACTGAAGCTTTCTTT. The chain joins TRBV29-1 to TRBJ1-1; D remains unclear. From germline, CDR1 is SQVTM and CDR2 ANQGSEA. CDR3 size: 13 residues. Trimming took 7 bases from V and 5 from J, leaving 17 bases between them.

V is TRBV7-9 and J is TRBJ1-5; D gene uncertain. The V and J ends lost 6 bases and 4 bases respectively, with 7 bases between them. CDR3 length equals 12 residues. CDR1 is SEHNR, CDR2 FQNEAQ, per germline (reference sequence). CDR3 sequence: CASSYTNQPQHF. The CDR3 DNA is TGTGCCAGCAGTTACACAAATCAGCCCCAGCATTTT.

This clone was counted a few times. The gene calls are TRBV11-2 and TRBJ1-6; D is unresolved. In germline, CDR1 is SGHAT, CDR2 FQNNGV. The ends were cut back, 3 bases at V and 4 bases at J, with 7 bases in the middle. This CDR3 is built from 14 residues. CDR3 sequence: CASSFNAYNSPLHF. The CDR3 nucleotides are TGTGCCAGCAGCTTTAACGCTTATAATTCACCCCTCCACTTT.

The J gene is TRBJ1-4, the V gene TRBV7-8; D unclear. V lost 1 base, J lost 8 bases, and 11 bases lay in between. There are 14 residues in the CDR3. Germline CDR1 reads SGHVS; CDR2 reads FQNEAQ. This CDR3 reads CASSLGAQREKLFF. CDR3 sequence (DNA): TGTGCCAGCAGCTTAGGTGCCCAGAGGGAAAAACTGTTTTTT.

This chain connects TRBV9 to TRBJ1-6; tentative D call: TRBD1 (5 bases). Germline V gene data show CDR1 as SGDLS and CDR2 as YYNGEE. This CDR3 has 14 residues. Trimming took 5 bases from V and 6 from J, leaving 12 bases between them. The chain's CDR3 is CASSRGDINSPLHF. The CDR3 DNA reads as TGTGCCAGCAGTCGAGGGGATATTAATTCACCCCTCCACTTT.

The J gene is TRBJ2-2, the V gene TRBV3-1 (or the pseudogene TRBV3-2), with no clear D. CDR1 is LGHDT, CDR2 YNNKEL, per germline (reference sequence). The CDR3 sequence is 14 residues long. V was trimmed by 1 base and J by 1 base, leaving 4 bases between them. The CDR3 DNA reads TGTGCCAGCAGCCAAGGGTGGAACACCGGGGAGCTGTTTTTT. This codes for CASSQGWNTGELFF.

The J gene is TRBJ2-3, the V gene TRBV15, with D perhaps matching TRBD1 (6 bases). The CDR3 runs to 17 residues. CDR1 LNHNV and CDR2 YYDKDF come from the germline V gene (reference sequence). The V and J ends lost 0 bases and 0 bases respectively, with 13 bases between them. This CDR3 reads CATSRDPDRPSTDTQYF. In nucleotides, the CDR3 is TGTGCCACCAGCAGAGACCCAGACAGGCCTAGCACAGATACGCAGTATTTT. The full variable domain, rest sourced from reference TRBV15 and TRBJ2-3, is DAMVIQNPRYQVTQFGKPVTLSCSQTLNHNVMYWYQQKSSQAPKLLFHYYDKDFNNEADTPDNFQSRRPNTSFCFLDIRSPGLGDTAMYLCATSRDPDRPSTDTQYFGPGTRLTVL.

The J gene is TRBJ1-4, the V gene TRBV7-9, with no clear D. Between the trimmed V and J ends, which lost 3 bases and 5 bases, there was a span of 10 bases. The CDR3 contains 14 residues. Germline loops: CDR1 SEHNR, CDR2 FQNEAQ (reference sequence). CDR3 region: CASSLLGGNEKLFF. The DNA for the CDR3 is TGTGCCAGCAGCTTGTTGGGAGGCAATGAAAAACTGTTTTTT.

This chain joins TRBV24-1 and TRBJ2-1; 9 nucleotides match TRBD1. In germline, CDR1 is KGHDR, CDR2 SFDVKD. V gave up 9 bases and J gave up 16 bases; unmatched junction bases: 9. The CDR3 has 11 residues. The CDR3 DNA reads as TGTGCCACCGGCACCGGGACAGGGACCTTCTTC. Protein product: CATGTGTGTFF.

The chain has TRBV3-1 (or the pseudogene TRBV3-2) and TRBJ2-5; no clear D gene. V dropped 0 bases and J dropped 1 base, with 9 bases sitting between them. CDR1 is LGHDT and CDR2 is YNNKEL in the germline V gene (reference sequence). The CDR3 length is 15 residues. This CDR3 reads CASSQDLTSQETQYF. The DNA of the CDR3 is TGTGCCAGCAGCCAAGACTTAACTTCCCAAGAGACCCAGTACTTC.

The V call is TRBV21-1, the J call TRBJ1-5; TRBD1, as called in the table, went unchecked against the DNA. TRBV21-1 is given as a pseudogene. This CDR3 is 17 amino acids long. DNA of the CDR3: TGTGCCAGCAGCCCCCGGGTTGGGGGCGCTTGCAATCAGCCCCAGCATTTT. As protein: CASSPRVGGACNQPQHF.

V usage is TRBV27 and J usage is TRBJ2-1; D ambiguous. The CDR3 totals 15 residues. V dropped 7 bases and J dropped 0 bases, with 13 bases sitting between them. Germline loops: CDR1 MNHEY, CDR2 SMNVEV (reference sequence). The CDR3 loop is CASNEVWSSYNEQFF. The CDR3, as DNA: TGTGCCAGCAATGAAGTGTGGAGCTCCTACAATGAGCAGTTCTTC.

The J gene is TRBJ1-2, the V gene TRBV29-1, with TRBD1 matching over 7 bases. Germline CDR1 and CDR2: SQVTM and ANQGSEA. With 7 bases clipped from V and 0 bases from J, the junction kept 8 bases outside the gene matches. This CDR3 is 14 amino acids long. CDR3 sequence (DNA): TGCAGCGGCACACAGGGGAAAGCTAACTATGGCTACACCTTC. Its protein is CSGTQGKANYGYTF.